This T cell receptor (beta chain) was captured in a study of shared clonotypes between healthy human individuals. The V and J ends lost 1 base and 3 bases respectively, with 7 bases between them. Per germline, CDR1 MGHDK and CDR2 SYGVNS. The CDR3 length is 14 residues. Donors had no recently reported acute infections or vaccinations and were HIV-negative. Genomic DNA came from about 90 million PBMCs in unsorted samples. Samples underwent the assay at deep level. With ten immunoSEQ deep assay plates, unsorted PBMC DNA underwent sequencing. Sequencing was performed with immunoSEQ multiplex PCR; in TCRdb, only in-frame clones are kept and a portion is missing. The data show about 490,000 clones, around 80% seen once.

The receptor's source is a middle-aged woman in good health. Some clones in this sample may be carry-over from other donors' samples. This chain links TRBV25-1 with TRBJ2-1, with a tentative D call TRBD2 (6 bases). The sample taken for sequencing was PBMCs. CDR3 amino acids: CASSESGSYNEQFF. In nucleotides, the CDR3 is TGTGCCAGCAGTGAATCCGGGAGCTACAATGAGCAGTTCTTC.